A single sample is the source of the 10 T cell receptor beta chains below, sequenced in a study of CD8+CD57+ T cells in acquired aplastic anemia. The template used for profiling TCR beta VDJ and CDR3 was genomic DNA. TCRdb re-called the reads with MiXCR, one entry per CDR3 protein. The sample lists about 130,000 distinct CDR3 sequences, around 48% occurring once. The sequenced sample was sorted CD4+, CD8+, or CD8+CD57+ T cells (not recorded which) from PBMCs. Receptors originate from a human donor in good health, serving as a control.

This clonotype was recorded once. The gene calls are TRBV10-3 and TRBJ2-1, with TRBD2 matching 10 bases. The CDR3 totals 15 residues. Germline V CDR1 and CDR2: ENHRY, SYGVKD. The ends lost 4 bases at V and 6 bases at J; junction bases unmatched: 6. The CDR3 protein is CAISAGLAITNEQFF. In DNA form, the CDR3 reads TGTGCCATCAGTGCGGGACTAGCGATTACCAATGAGCAGTTCTTC.

CDR3 DNA: TGTGCCAGCGGCCGGCAGGGTACCCACGGCGAAGAGACCCAGTACTTC. It codes for CASGRQGTHGEETQYF. This chain joins TRBV7-9 and TRBJ2-5; D is possibly TRBD1 (5 bases). Germline V gene data show CDR1 as SEHNR and CDR2 as FQNEAQ (reference sequence). This CDR3 region has 16 residues. V gave up 8 bases and J gave up 3 bases, with 22 bases separating them.

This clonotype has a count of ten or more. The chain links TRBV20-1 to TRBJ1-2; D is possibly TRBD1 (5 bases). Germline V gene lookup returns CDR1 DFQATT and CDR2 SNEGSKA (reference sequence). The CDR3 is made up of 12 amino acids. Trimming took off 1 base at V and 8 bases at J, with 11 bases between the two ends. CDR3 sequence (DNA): TGCAGTGCTAGAGGGGCGGGGGACGGCTACACCTTC. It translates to CSARGAGDGYTF.

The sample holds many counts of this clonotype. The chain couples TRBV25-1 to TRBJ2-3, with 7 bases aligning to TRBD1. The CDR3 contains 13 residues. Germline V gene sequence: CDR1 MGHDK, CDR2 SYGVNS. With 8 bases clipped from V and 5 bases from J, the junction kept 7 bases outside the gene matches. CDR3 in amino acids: CASGSRQGDTQYF. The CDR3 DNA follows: TGTGCCAGCGGATCCCGACAGGGAGATACGCAGTATTTT.

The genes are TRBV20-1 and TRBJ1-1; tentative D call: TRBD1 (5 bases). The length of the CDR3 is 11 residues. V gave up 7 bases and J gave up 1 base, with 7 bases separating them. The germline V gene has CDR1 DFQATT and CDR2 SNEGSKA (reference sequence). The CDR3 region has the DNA TGCAGTGGGGGGGGGAACACTGAAGCTTTCTTT. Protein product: CSGGGNTEAFF.

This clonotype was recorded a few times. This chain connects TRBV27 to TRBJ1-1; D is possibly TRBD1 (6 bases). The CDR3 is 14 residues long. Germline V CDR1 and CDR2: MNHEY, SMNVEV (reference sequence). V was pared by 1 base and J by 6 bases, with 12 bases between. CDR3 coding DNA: TGTGCCAGCAGTTTATTGCCGGGGGGCGCTGAAGCTTTCTTT. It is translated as CASSLLPGGAEAFF.

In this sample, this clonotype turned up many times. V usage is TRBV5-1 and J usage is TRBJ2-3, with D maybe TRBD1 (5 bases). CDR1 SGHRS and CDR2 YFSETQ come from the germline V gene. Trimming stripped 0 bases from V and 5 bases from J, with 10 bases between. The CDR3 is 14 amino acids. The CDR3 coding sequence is TGCGCCAGCAGCTTGGGCAGGGTGGGAGATACGCAGTATTTT. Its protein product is CASSLGRVGDTQYF.

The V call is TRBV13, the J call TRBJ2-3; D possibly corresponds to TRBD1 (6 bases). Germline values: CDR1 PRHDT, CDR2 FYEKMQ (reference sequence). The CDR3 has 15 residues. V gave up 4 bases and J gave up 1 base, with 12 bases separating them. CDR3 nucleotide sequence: TGTGCCAGCAGCTCCACCAACAGGGGCACAGATACGCAGTATTTT. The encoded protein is CASSSTNRGTDTQYF.

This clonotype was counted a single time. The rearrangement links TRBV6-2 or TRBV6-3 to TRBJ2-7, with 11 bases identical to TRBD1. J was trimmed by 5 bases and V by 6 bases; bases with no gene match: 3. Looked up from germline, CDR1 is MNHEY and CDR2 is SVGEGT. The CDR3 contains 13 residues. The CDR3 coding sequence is TGTGCCAGCAGCCGGACAGGGGGCCACGAGCAGTACGTC. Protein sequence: CASSRTGGHEQYV.

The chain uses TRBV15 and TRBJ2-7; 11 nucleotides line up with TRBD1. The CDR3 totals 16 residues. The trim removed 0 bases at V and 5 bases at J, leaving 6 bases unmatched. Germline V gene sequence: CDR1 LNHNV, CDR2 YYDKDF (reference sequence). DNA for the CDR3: TGTGCCACCAGCAGAGACCGGGACAGGGGGACCCACGAGCAGTACTTC. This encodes CATSRDRDRGTHEQYF.